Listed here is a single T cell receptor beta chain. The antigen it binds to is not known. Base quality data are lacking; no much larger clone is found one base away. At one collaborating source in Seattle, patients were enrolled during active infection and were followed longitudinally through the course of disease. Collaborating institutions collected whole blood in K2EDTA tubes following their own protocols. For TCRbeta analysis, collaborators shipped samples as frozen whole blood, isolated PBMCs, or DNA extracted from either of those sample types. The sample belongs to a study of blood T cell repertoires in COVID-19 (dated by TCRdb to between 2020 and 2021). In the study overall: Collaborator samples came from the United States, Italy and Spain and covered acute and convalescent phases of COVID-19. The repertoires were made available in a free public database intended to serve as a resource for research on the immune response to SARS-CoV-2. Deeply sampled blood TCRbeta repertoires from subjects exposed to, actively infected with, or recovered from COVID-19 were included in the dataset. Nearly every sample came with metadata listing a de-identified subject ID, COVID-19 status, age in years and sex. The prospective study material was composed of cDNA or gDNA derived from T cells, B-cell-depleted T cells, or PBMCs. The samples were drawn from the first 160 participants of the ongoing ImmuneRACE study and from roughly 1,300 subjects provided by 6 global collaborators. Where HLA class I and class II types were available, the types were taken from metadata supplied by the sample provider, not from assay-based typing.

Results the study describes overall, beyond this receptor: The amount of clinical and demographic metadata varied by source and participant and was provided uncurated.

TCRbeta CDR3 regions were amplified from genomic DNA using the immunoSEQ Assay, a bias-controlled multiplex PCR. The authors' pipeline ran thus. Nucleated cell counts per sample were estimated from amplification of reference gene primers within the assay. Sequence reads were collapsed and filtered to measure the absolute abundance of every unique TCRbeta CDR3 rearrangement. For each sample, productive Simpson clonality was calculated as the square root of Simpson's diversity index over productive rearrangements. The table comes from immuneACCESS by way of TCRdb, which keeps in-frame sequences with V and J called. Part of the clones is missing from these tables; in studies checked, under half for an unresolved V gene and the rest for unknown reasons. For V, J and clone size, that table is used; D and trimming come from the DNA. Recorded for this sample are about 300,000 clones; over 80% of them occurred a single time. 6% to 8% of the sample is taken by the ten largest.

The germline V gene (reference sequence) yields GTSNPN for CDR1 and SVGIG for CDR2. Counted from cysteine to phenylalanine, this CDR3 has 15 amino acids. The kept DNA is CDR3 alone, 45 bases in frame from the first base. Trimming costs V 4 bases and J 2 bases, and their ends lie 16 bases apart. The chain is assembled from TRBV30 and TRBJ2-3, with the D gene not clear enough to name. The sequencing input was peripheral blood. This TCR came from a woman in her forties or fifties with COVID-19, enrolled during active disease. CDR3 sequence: CAWTQTLDFTDTQYF. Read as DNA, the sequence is TGTGCCTGGACACAAACCCTCGATTTCACAGATACGCAGTATTTT.